The 26 T cell receptor beta chains below come from one sample, sequenced in a study of blood T cells in healthy people across ages. Using a J-beta primer mix together with a sample-barcoded 5' primer, a second PCR was run for about 6 to 12 cycles. TCRdb re-analysed the 5' RACE reads in MiXCR, keeping a single row per CDR3 protein. The sample has about 570,000 distinct CDR3 sequences, roughly 29% seen once. Sequenced input: blood. The receptors were sampled from a woman in her 70s in good health.

The chain carries TRBV29-1 and TRBJ1-6; TRBD1 is a possible D gene (5 bases). CDR3 length: 13 residues. CDR1 SQVTM and CDR2 ANQGSEA come from the germline V gene. Here the CDR3 DNA reads TGCACCCTAGCAAGGCAGGGAGGCTCACCCCTCCACTTT. The encoded protein is CTLARQGGSPLHF.

This clonotype was observed a few times. The chain is built from TRBV24-1 and TRBJ2-5, with 10 bases identical to TRBD2. This CDR3 spans 13 amino acids. CDR1 is KGHDR, CDR2 SFDVKD, per germline. With V trimmed by 4 bases and J by 5 bases, 0 bases remained unmatched. The DNA for the CDR3 is TGTGCCACCAGTGAACTAGCGGGGGAGACCCAGTACTTC. It is translated as CATSELAGETQYF.

The V and J genes are TRBV2 and TRBJ2-1; TRBD1 might be the D (6 bases). Germline V lookup: CDR1 SNHLY, CDR2 FYNNEI. This CDR3 has 17 amino acids. Trimming stripped 4 bases from V and 0 bases from J, with 16 bases between. The CDR3 nucleotides read TGTGCCAGCAGTGGTACCGGGACACTGAGCTCCTACAATGAGCAGTTCTTC. Protein sequence: CASSGTGTLSSYNEQFF.

V is TRBV27 and J is TRBJ2-3; 12 bases are a match to TRBD2. The CDR3 runs 15 residues. Germline V gives CDR1 MNHEY, CDR2 SMNVEV (reference sequence). V shed 6 bases and J 0 bases; nucleotides not matched to a gene: 1. In DNA, the CDR3 is TGTGCCAGCAGAGGACTAGCGGGAAGCACAGATACGCAGTATTTT. Translation gives CASRGLAGSTDTQYF.

This clonotype was seen only a few times. The chain uses TRBV4-3 and TRBJ2-7; no clear D. The germline V gene has CDR1 LGHNA and CDR2 YSLEER. Trimming took 4 bases from V and 0 from J, leaving 10 bases between them. The length of the CDR3 is 14 residues. The DNA of the CDR3 is TGCGCCAGCAGCCCGGAGCCTCGCTCCTACGAGCAGTACTTC. Translation: CASSPEPRSYEQYF.

About this clonotype: A read error may produce the germline difference seen at one junction end. V gene TRBV3-1 combines with J gene TRBJ1-3; D perhaps matches TRBD1 (5 bases). The germline V gene has CDR1 LGHDT and CDR2 YNNKEL (reference sequence). This CDR3 region has 15 residues. The CDR3 protein is CASSPGLTDGSTIYF. In nucleotides, the CDR3 is TGTGCCAGCAGCCCAGGCCTGACAGACGGAAGCACCATATATTTT.

The rearrangement joins TRBV10-3 to TRBJ2-7, with 9 nucleotides matching TRBD2. The germline CDR1 and CDR2 sequences are ENHRY and SYGVKD. The CDR3 runs to 15 residues. V was clipped by 2 bases and J by 3 bases; unmatched bases: 5. The CDR3 nucleotides read TGTGCCATCAGTGAGAGCGGGGGGCCTTTCTACGAGCAGTACTTC. This translates into CAISESGGPFYEQYF.

There are a few counts of this clonotype. This rearrangement joins TRBV15 to TRBJ1-2; the D is unclear. CDR3 size: 14 residues. V was cut by 0 bases and J by 4 bases, with 9 bases left in between. The germline V gene has CDR1 LNHNV and CDR2 YYDKDF (reference sequence). The chain's CDR3 is CATSRDEAFYGYTF. In DNA, the CDR3 is TGTGCCACCAGCAGAGATGAAGCCTTCTATGGCTACACCTTC.

A few counts support this clonotype. This chain links TRBV12-3 or TRBV12-4 with TRBJ2-5; tentatively, D is TRBD2 (6 bases). Trimming cost V 3 bases and J 3 bases, with 11 bases left between them. The CDR3 runs to 14 residues. DNA of the CDR3: TGTGCCAGCAGTTTTAGCGGTTTAAAAGAGACCCAGTACTTC. Translation gives CASSFSGLKETQYF.

This clonotype occurred a few times. The CDR3 reads CASSQGTQPQHF. The CDR3 bases are TGTGCCAGCAGCCAAGGGACTCAGCCCCAGCATTTT. The V and J genes are TRBV4-2 and TRBJ1-5; no firm D call. The germline CDR1 and CDR2 sequences are LGHNA and YNFKEQ. The CDR3 is 12 residues long. Trimming took off 1 base at V and 6 bases at J, with 4 bases between the two ends.

The chain combines TRBV20-1 with TRBJ1-2, with a weak D call TRBD1 (6 bases). Per the germline V gene, CDR1 is DFQATT and CDR2 is SNEGSKA (reference sequence). The CDR3 contains 14 residues. As DNA, the CDR3 is TGCAATCCCTCGAGGGGGGACCTCAACGGCGGCTACACCTTC. Amino acids: CNPSRGDLNGGYTF.

This clonotype was detected only a few times. The gene calls are TRBV6-2 or TRBV6-3 and TRBJ2-3; possible D gene TRBD1, 5 bases. Looked up from germline, CDR1 is MNHEY and CDR2 is SVGEGT. Deletions cut 8 bases from V and 4 bases from J, with 16 bases between. The CDR3 runs to 14 residues. CDR3 protein: CASRRTGSADTQYF. The CDR3 DNA follows: TGTGCCAGCCGGCGTACAGGTTCCGCAGATACGCAGTATTTT.

The V and J genes are TRBV29-1 and TRBJ2-1; tentative D call: TRBD1 (5 bases). Germline-derived CDR1 and CDR2 are SQVTM and ANQGSEA. The length of the CDR3 is 12 residues. The V end lost 5 bases, the J end lost 2 bases, and 7 bases lay between the germline ends. This CDR3 is CSVKQAYNEQFF. The CDR3 DNA reads as TGCAGCGTTAAACAGGCCTACAATGAGCAGTTCTTC.

The table lists this clonotype with many counts. At one end, the junction sequence differs from germline, possibly due to a read error. The gene calls are TRBV5-1 and TRBJ2-1, with a possible D match to TRBD2 (5 bases). The CDR3 totals 15 residues. CDR1 is SGHRS and CDR2 is YFSETQ in the germline V gene. The CDR3 nucleotides are TGTGCCAGCTCACCACAAGGGAGCTCCTACAATGAGCAGTTCTTC. Translating it yields CASSPQGSSYNEQFF.

This clonotype was seen only a few times. The CDR3 nucleotides read TGTGCCAGCACCCCGGACAGAATTAATTCACCCCTCCACTTT. Amino acid sequence: CASTPDRINSPLHF. V usage is TRBV7-9 and J usage is TRBJ1-6; D might be TRBD1 (6 bases). The CDR3 is 14 residues long. CDR1 is SEHNR, CDR2 FQNEAQ, per germline (reference sequence). Trimming took 7 bases from V and 6 from J, leaving 13 bases between them.

The J gene is TRBJ2-5, the V gene TRBV5-1; 9 nucleotides line up with TRBD1. The J call could be wrong; TRBJ2-1 is a better fit for the DNA end. The germline V gene has CDR1 SGHRS and CDR2 YFSETQ. This CDR3 has 13 amino acids. CDR3 sequence reads: CASSRTGAYEQFF. The CDR3 bases are TGCGCCAGCAGCAGGACAGGGGCATATGAGCAGTTCTTC.

The chain uses TRBV18 and TRBJ1-1; D uncertain. Trimming left V 2 bases short and J 1 base short, with 11 bases between. This CDR3 has 15 residues. The germline CDR1 and CDR2 sequences are KGHSH and LQKENI. CDR3: CASSPVGTQNTEAFF. DNA for the CDR3: TGTGCCAGCTCACCAGTCGGCACTCAGAACACTGAAGCTTTCTTT.

This clonotype was recorded at least ten times. CDR3 residues: CASSGKGRGSLSTEAFF. For the CDR3, the DNA is TGTGCCAGCAGTGGTAAGGGTAGGGGCAGCCTCTCCACTGAAGCTTTCTTT. The gene calls are TRBV2 and TRBJ1-1; a possible D gene is TRBD1 (5 bases). CDR1 SNHLY and CDR2 FYNNEI come from the germline V gene. Between the trimmed V and J ends, which lost 4 bases and 4 bases, there was a span of 22 bases. The CDR3 has 17 residues.

V usage is TRBV12-3 or TRBV12-4 and J usage is TRBJ2-1; D is perhaps TRBD2 (7 bases). The ends were cut back, 4 bases at V and 9 bases at J, with 19 bases in the middle. This CDR3 has 15 residues. In DNA form, the CDR3 reads TGTGCCAGCAGTTCATATTCCGGGGGGCTTATTGAGCAGTTCTTC. It yields the protein CASSSYSGGLIEQFF.

The chain uses TRBV4-2 and TRBJ2-3, with unresolved D. V gave up 0 bases and J gave up 1 base, with 5 bases separating them. CDR1 and CDR2 from the germline V gene are LGHNA and YNFKEQ. This CDR3 contains 14 residues. Written as DNA, the CDR3 is TGTGCCAGCAGCCAAGACCTACGCACAGATACGCAGTATTTT. Translation gives CASSQDLRTDTQYF.

In DNA form, the CDR3 reads TGTGCCATCAGTGGAGACAGAGAAGAGACCCAGTACTTC. It translates to CAISGDREETQYF. This rearrangement joins TRBV10-3 to TRBJ2-5; D is possibly TRBD1 (5 bases). The CDR3 loop spans 13 amino acids. Germline CDR1 and CDR2: ENHRY and SYGVKD. The V end was cut by 4 bases, the J end by 3 bases, with 9 bases between.

This clonotype has just a few counts. The chain has TRBV4-3 and TRBJ1-3; D possibly corresponds to TRBD1 (6 bases). CDR3 length: 17 amino acids. Per germline, CDR1 LGHNA and CDR2 YSLEER. The V and J ends lost 0 bases and 2 bases respectively, with 14 bases between them. Here the CDR3 DNA reads TGCGCCAGCAGCCAAGATCTCCCCAGGGGAACTGGAAACACCATATATTTT. Amino acids: CASSQDLPRGTGNTIYF.

In this sample, this clonotype turned up a few times. The chain links TRBV28 to TRBJ2-4, with D unclear. The CDR3 is 21 residues long. Trimming left V 4 bases short and J 0 bases short, with 28 bases between. Germline V lookup: CDR1 MDHEN, CDR2 SYDVKM. CDR3: CASSSLSPTHDGDVAKNIQYF. As DNA, the CDR3 is TGTGCCAGCAGTTCCCTCTCCCCGACCCATGACGGAGATGTAGCCAAAAACATTCAGTACTTC.

This clonotype has ten or more counts. The rearrangement uses TRBV24-1 and TRBJ1-2, with D maybe TRBD1 (5 bases). Trimming cost V 9 bases and J 4 bases, with 14 bases left between them. Germline CDR1 and CDR2: KGHDR and SFDVKD. The CDR3 spans 13 residues. The CDR3 spells CATSAGRAYGYTF. CDR3 sequence (DNA): TGTGCCACCTCAGCAGGGAGGGCCTATGGCTACACCTTC.

V and J are TRBV29-1 and TRBJ2-5; D is uncertain. Deletions cut 0 bases from V and 4 bases from J, with 6 bases between. The germline V gene has CDR1 SQVTM and CDR2 ANQGSEA. The CDR3 is 12 residues long. The CDR3 region is CSVEEWGETQYF. CDR3 in DNA: TGCAGCGTTGAAGAGTGGGGAGAGACCCAGTACTTC. Looking up the rest from reference TRBV29-1 and TRBJ2-5 gives the full variable domain: SAVISQKPSRDICQRGTSLTIQCQVDSQVTMMFWYRQQPGQSLTLIATANQGSEATYESGFVIDKFPISRPNLTFSTLTVSNMSPEDSSIYLCSVEEWGETQYFGPGTRLLVL.

The chain has TRBV7-2 and TRBJ2-7; D not certain. Looked up from germline, CDR1 is SGHTA and CDR2 is FQGNSA. Trimming pared 5 bases from V and 8 bases from J, leaving 13 bases between. The CDR3 spans 12 residues. CDR3 in DNA: TGTGCCAGCAGCCCGGGCCCGTCCCAGCAGTACTTC. This encodes CASSPGPSQQYF.